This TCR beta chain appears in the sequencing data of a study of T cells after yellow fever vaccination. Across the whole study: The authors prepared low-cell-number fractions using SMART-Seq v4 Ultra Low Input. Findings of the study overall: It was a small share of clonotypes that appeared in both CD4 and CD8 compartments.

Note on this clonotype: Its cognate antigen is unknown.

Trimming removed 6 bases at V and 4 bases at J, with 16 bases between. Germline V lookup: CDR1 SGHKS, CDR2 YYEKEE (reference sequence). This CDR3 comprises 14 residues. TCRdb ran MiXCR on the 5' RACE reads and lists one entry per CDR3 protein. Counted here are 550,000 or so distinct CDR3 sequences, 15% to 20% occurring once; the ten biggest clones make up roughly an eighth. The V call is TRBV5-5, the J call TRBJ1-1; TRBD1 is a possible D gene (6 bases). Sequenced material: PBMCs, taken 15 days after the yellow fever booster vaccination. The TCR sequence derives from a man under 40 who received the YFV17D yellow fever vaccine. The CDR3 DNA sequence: TGTGCCAGCACCACCACGGGGGCGAGCACTGAAGCTTTCTTT. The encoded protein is CASTTTGASTEAFF.